Below are 3 T cell receptor beta chains sequenced from a single sample in a study of blood T cell repertoires in COVID-19. Data came from immunoSEQ multiplex PCR; TCRdb stores just in-frame clones and leaves some out. The repertoire holds about 310,000 clones, with over 75% as singletons. Sequencing was carried out using peripheral blood. The receptors were gathered from a man aged 50 or older with active or convalescent COVID-19.

The rearrangement joins TRBV27 to TRBJ2-3, with D maybe TRBD1 (6 bases). Trimming left V 1 base short and J 1 base short, with 12 bases between. The CDR3 is made up of 16 amino acids. Germline V lookup: CDR1 MNHEY, CDR2 SMNVEV (reference sequence). The chain's CDR3 is CASSLYGTLGTDTQYF. CDR3 bases: TGTGCCAGCAGTTTATACGGGACACTCGGCACAGATACGCAGTATTTT.

V usage is TRBV9 and J usage is TRBJ2-2; TRBD2 is a possible D gene (6 bases). The CDR3 runs 15 residues. Germline V gene lookup returns CDR1 SGDLS and CDR2 YYNGEE. With 3 bases removed from V and 4 bases from J, the gap between germline ends came to 13 bases. CDR3: CASSAPGLGTGELFF. CDR3 coding DNA: TGTGCCAGCAGCGCCCCGGGACTGGGCACCGGGGAGCTGTTTTTT. Full variable domain (rest looked up from reference TRBV9 and TRBJ2-2): DSGVTQTPKHLITATGQRVTLRCSPRSGDLSVYWYQQSLDQGLQFLIQYYNGEERAKGNILERFSAQQFPDLHSELNLSSLELGDSALYFCASSAPGLGTGELFFGEGSRLTVL.

This chain joins TRBV28 and TRBJ1-3, with TRBD1 matching over 9 bases. CDR3 length equals 16 residues. J lost 4 bases, V lost 1 base, and 5 bases had no gene match. Germline CDR1 reads MDHEN; CDR2 reads SYDVKM. The CDR3 DNA sequence: TGTGCCAGCAGTTTATCTGGACAGGGGTTGGGAAACACCATATATTTT. Translation: CASSLSGQGLGNTIYF.